This T cell receptor beta chain emerged from a study of vaccination and CD4 T cells after COVID-19. The wider study: Once diagnosed, patients had post-COVID samples drawn a median approximately 100 days later (range 35 to 161). Day 14 and days 161 to 241 post-vaccination were the sampling points for three convalescent patients. Study-wide findings and caveats: Convalescent patients had a median around 86% of reactive clones appearing only post-vaccination. A comparatively limited set of convalescent patients was examined, with no early post-infection timepoints.

MiXCR, applied by TCRdb to the PCR reads, yields one record per CDR3 protein. The data show just under 30,000 distinct CDR3 sequences, approximately 49% seen once. Comments on this clonotype: Antigen unknown.

The V end was cut by 4 bases, the J end by 2 bases, with 9 bases between. This CDR3 has 13 residues. Germline values: CDR1 MNHEY, CDR2 SVGAGI. The time point: late sampling 161 to 241 days after vaccination in a few convalescent patients. Specimen: CD4+ T cells from blood, collected about 7 months after SARS-CoV-2 vaccination. J is TRBJ2-7 and V is TRBV6-5, with D possibly matching TRBD1 (5 bases). This receptor was identified in a human donor who had recovered from COVID-19. Here the CDR3 DNA reads TGTGCCAGCAGTTTGCAGGGCCCCTACGAGCAGTACTTC. Translating it yields CASSLQGPYEQYF.